These T cell receptor beta chains were read from a single sample in a study of CD8+CD57+ T cells in acquired aplastic anemia. TCRdb used MiXCR to reprocess the reads, holding one entry per CDR3 protein. This sample yields 120,000 or so distinct CDR3 sequences, of which about 43% are seen a single time; over 2% belongs to the top ten. Sequencing was done on a sample of sorted CD4+, CD8+, or CD8+CD57+ T cells (not recorded which) from PBMCs. These receptors were collected from a human donor with aplastic anemia. CDR3s include the opening cysteine and the closing phenylalanine or tryptophan. Each record gives: J gene, clone size, V gene, D gene, CDR3 protein, CDR3 DNA. D genes are given only for firm matches. Expanded clones get a size class; other rows say once, few or many, or leave the size out.

>TRBJ1-1|many|TRBV7-9|-
CASSLGSVTEAFF
TGTGCCAGCAGCTTAGGCTCAGTTACTGAAGCTTTCTTT
>TRBJ2-5|many|TRBV24-1|-
CATSDGAYIGETQYF
TGTGCCACCAGTGATGGGGCCTACATAGGGGAGACCCAGTACTTC
>TRBJ1-4|-|TRBV6-2/TRBV6-3|-
CASSYLSFGVVGFNEKLFF
TGTGCCAGCAGTTACTTATCGTTCGGTGTTGTCGGCTTTAATGAAAAACTGTTTTTT
>TRBJ1-6|-|TRBV2|-
CASSVGAGAPLHF
TGTGCCAGCAGTGTAGGGGCTGGCGCACCCCTCCACTTT
>TRBJ1-2|many|TRBV5-4|-
CASRRGGQAYGYTF
TGTGCCAGCAGGAGGGGGGGGCAAGCGTATGGCTACACCTTC
>TRBJ2-3|-|TRBV24-1|TRBD2
CATSDPLAGGTDTQYF
TGTGCCACCAGTGATCCACTAGCGGGTGGCACAGATACGCAGTATTTT
>TRBJ1-1|-|TRBV7-9|-
CASSPQDLVAFF
TGTGCCAGCAGCCCACAGGACTTGGTTGCTTTCTTT
>TRBJ2-1|-|TRBV19|TRBD2
CASSIRTRLHNEQFF
TGTGCCAGTAGTATACGGACTAGACTCCACAATGAGCAGTTCTTC
>TRBJ1-1|many|TRBV9|-
CASSPAQGVEAFF
TGTGCCAGCAGCCCTGCACAGGGAGTGGAAGCTTTCTTT
>TRBJ2-3|many|TRBV9|TRBD2
CASTLGTRRNTQYF
TGTGCCAGCACATTGGGGACTAGAAGGAATACGCAGTATTTT
>TRBJ2-1|-|TRBV11-1|-
CASSLGRELFNEQFF
TGTGCCAGCAGCTTAGGCAGGGAGCTGTTCAATGAGCAGTTCTTC
>TRBJ1-2|many|TRBV10-3|TRBD1
CAISQGAWSNGGYTF
TGTGCCATCAGTCAGGGGGCCTGGTCGAATGGTGGCTACACCTTC
>TRBJ2-2|many|TRBV2|-
CASSADLGGGELFF
TGTGCCAGCAGTGCGGACCTGGGTGGCGGGGAGCTGTTTTTT
>TRBJ1-2|many|TRBV5-1|-
CASSPGGQSNYGYTF
TGCGCCAGCAGCCCGGGCGGACAGAGTAACTATGGCTACACCTTC
>TRBJ2-5|-|TRBV2|-
CASSGTDSETQCF
TGTGCCAGCAGTGGGACAGACTCGGAGACCCAGTGCTTC
>TRBJ1-2|many|TRBV2|-
CASTARGGANDYTF
TGTGCCAGCACCGCTCGGGGAGGGGCAAATGACTACACCTTC
>TRBJ1-4|few|TRBV12-3/TRBV12-4|TRBD1
CASRSERQGFNEKLFF
TGTGCCAGCAGGTCCGAAAGACAGGGTTTTAATGAAAAACTGTTTTTT